This T cell receptor beta chain was identified in a study of metastatic and nonmetastatic thyroid tumors. Overall study findings and caveats: Compared with benign nodules, malignant thyroid tumors were reported to have significantly higher TCR beta diversity in both blood and tumor.

About this clone: What it recognizes is unknown.

The CDR3 length is 15 residues. Germline V gene sequence: CDR1 MDHEN, CDR2 SYDVKM. V lost 6 bases, J lost 7 bases, and 8 bases stayed unmatched. Per the study methods: Researchers built a distant-metastasis classifier for papillary thyroid cancer that drew on CDR3 differences across clinicopathological groups. MiXCR re-clonotyped the PCR reads for TCRdb. Clone size and V and J calls follow TCRdb, not the original study. The data show tens of thousands of clones, roughly 18% seen once. Patients had received no treatment of any kind before thyroid surgery. Sequencing input: blood. The chain is built from TRBV28 and TRBJ1-5; 11 bases are a match to TRBD1. The source of this sequence is a female donor with papillary thyroid cancer or a benign thyroid nodule (not recorded which). Some clones in this sample may be carry-over from other donors' samples. The CDR3 here is CASSPTGQGAQPQHF. The CDR3, as DNA: TGTGCCAGCAGCCCTACTGGACAGGGGGCCCAGCCCCAGCATTTT.